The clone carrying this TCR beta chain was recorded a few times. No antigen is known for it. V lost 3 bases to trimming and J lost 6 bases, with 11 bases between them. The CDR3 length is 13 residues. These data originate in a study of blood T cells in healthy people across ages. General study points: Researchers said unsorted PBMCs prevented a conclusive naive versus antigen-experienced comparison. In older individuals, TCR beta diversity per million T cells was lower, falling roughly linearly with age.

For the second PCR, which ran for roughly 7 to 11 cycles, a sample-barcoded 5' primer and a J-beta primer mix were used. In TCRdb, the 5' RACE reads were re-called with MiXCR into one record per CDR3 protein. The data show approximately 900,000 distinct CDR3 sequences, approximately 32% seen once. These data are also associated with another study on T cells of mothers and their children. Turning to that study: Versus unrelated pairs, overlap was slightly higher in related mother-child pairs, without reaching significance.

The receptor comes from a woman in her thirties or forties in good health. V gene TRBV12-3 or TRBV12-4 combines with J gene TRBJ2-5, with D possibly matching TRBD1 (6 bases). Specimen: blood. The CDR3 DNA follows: TGTGCCAGCAGTTTTTGGGGGCTGAAGACCCAGTACTTC. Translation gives CASSFWGLKTQYF.